The 16 T cell receptor beta chains below were found in one sample sequenced in a study of chemoradiotherapy in HPV16-positive cancers. Data came from immunoSEQ multiplex PCR; TCRdb stores just in-frame clones and leaves some out. Here the sample spans 9,500 to 11,000 clones, about 68% being singletons. Sample collection occurred from a patient who underwent chemoradiotherapy. Receptor source: a human donor with HPV-associated anogenital cancer.

The chain links TRBV7-8 to TRBJ2-4; D might be TRBD2 (5 bases). CDR3 length: 15 amino acids. Germline V gene lookup returns CDR1 SGHVS and CDR2 FQNEAQ. The V end was cut by 6 bases, the J end by 1 base, with 13 bases between. The chain's CDR3 is CASRELGVAKNIQYF. The CDR3 DNA follows: TGTGCCAGCAGAGAACTAGGAGTGGCCAAAAACATTCAGTACTTC.

V is TRBV5-1 and J is TRBJ1-6; D ambiguous. The V and J ends lost 6 bases and 0 bases respectively, with 13 bases between them. Germline V CDR1 and CDR2: SGHRS, YFSETQ. This CDR3 comprises 16 residues. CDR3 in amino acids: CASKSIGSSYNSPLHF. In DNA, the CDR3 is TGCGCCAGCAAGAGCATTGGCAGCTCCTATAATTCACCCCTCCACTTT.

The chain is built from TRBV6-1 and TRBJ2-3; TRBD2 might be the D (5 bases). Between the trimmed V and J ends, which lost 6 bases and 8 bases, there was a span of 15 bases. From germline, CDR1 is MNHNS and CDR2 SASEGT. This CDR3 has 13 amino acids. As DNA, the CDR3 is TGTGCCAGCAGCGGGAAAGCAGGTGGTACGCAGTATTTT. It translates to CASSGKAGGTQYF.

The V gene is TRBV9, the J gene TRBJ2-5; possible D gene TRBD2, 6 bases. This CDR3 has 15 residues. V lost 2 bases and J lost 1, with 12 bases in between. Germline assignment: CDR1 SGDLS and CDR2 YYNGEE. The DNA of the CDR3 is TGTGCCAGCAGCGTCTCCGGGGGACCCCAAGAGACCCAGTACTTC. Translation: CASSVSGGPQETQYF.

This clone has just one count. This chain uses TRBV6-1 with TRBJ2-1; 13 bases are a match to TRBD2. V shed 3 bases and J 9 bases; nucleotides not matched to a gene: 14. This CDR3 region has 18 residues. The germline V gene has CDR1 MNHNS and CDR2 SASEGT. The CDR3 DNA reads TGTGCCAGCAGTGATGGTATACTAGCGGGGGGGCGTGGGAGTGAGCAGTTCTTC. This gives the protein CASSDGILAGGRGSEQFF.

The V gene is TRBV2, the J gene TRBJ1-2, with a weak D call TRBD1 (5 bases). The germline V gene has CDR1 SNHLY and CDR2 FYNNEI. The CDR3 covers 14 residues. V was pared by 4 bases and J by 8 bases, with 17 bases between. DNA for the CDR3: TGTGCCAGCAGTGCGGAGGAAGGGTGGGGGGGCTACACCTTC. Protein: CASSAEEGWGGYTF.

This chain links TRBV29-1 with TRBJ2-5; TRBD1 is a possible D gene (6 bases). There are 13 residues in the CDR3. V was pared by 3 bases and J by 5 bases, with 13 bases between. Per germline, CDR1 SQVTM and CDR2 ANQGSEA. The CDR3 sequence: CSVDSRGSETQYF. CDR3 nucleotide sequence: TGCAGCGTTGATAGTAGGGGGAGTGAGACCCAGTACTTC.

V is TRBV7-8 and J is TRBJ1-1, with D unresolved. The CDR3 is made up of 15 amino acids. Germline V gene sequence: CDR1 SGHVS, CDR2 FQNEAQ. Trimming cost V 2 bases and J 0 bases, with 10 bases left between them. The CDR3 spells CASSLSEALNTEAFF. CDR3 bases: TGTGCCAGCAGCTTAAGTGAGGCTCTGAACACTGAAGCTTTCTTT. Looking up the rest from reference TRBV7-8 and TRBJ1-1 gives the full variable domain: GAGVSQSPRYKVAKRGQDVALRCDPISGHVSLFWYQQALGQGPEFLTYFQNEAQLDKSGLPSDRFFAERPEGSVSTLKIQRTQQEDSAVYLCASSLSEALNTEAFFGQGTRLTVV.

J is TRBJ2-3 and V is TRBV7-2; no clear D gene. The V and J ends lost 8 bases and 4 bases respectively, with 19 bases between them. The CDR3 sequence is 15 residues long. From germline, CDR1 is SGHTA and CDR2 FQGNSA. The chain's CDR3 is CASGKLMGRPDTQYF. In nucleotides, the CDR3 is TGTGCCAGCGGCAAATTAATGGGCCGACCAGATACGCAGTATTTT.

This clone turned up a few times. The CDR3 sequence is CAWSIVNTEAFF. CDR3 DNA: TGTGCCTGGAGTATAGTGAACACTGAAGCTTTCTTT. The chain is built from TRBV30 and TRBJ1-1; unclear D gene. The V gene lost 2 bases and the J gene lost 0 bases, with 4 bases spanning the gap. The CDR3 consists of 12 residues. CDR1 and CDR2 (germline): GTSNPN, SVGIG (reference sequence).

This sequence joins TRBV5-1 and TRBJ2-7; D may correspond to TRBD1 or TRBD2 (5 bases each). Germline CDR1 SGHRS, CDR2 YFSETQ. The V and J ends lost 4 bases and 0 bases respectively, with 14 bases between them. The CDR3 length is 15 residues. The CDR3 spells CASSLGTGSSYEQYV. CDR3 coding DNA: TGCGCCAGCAGCCTGGGGACGGGAAGCTCCTACGAGCAGTACGTC.

This chain joins TRBV9 and TRBJ2-2, with D perhaps matching TRBD2 (5 bases). Germline lookup yields CDR1 SGDLS and CDR2 YYNGEE. This CDR3 is 15 amino acids long. With 4 bases removed from V and 2 bases from J, the gap between germline ends came to 12 bases. CDR3 protein: CASSPRSGNTGELFF. The CDR3 DNA follows: TGTGCCAGCAGCCCCCGGAGCGGAAACACCGGGGAGCTGTTTTTT.

This chain connects TRBV6-5 to TRBJ1-5, with 9 bases that match TRBD1. V was clipped by 7 bases and J by 4 bases; unmatched bases: 8. CDR1 is MNHEY and CDR2 is SVGAGI in the germline V gene. The CDR3 has 15 residues. CDR3 loop: CASTGGQGLNQPQHF. CDR3 bases: TGTGCCAGCACCGGGGGACAGGGATTAAATCAGCCCCAGCATTTT.

V usage is TRBV4-1 and J usage is TRBJ2-5; no clear D. The CDR3 runs 15 residues. V was trimmed by 1 base and J by 0 bases, leaving 9 bases between them. Per germline, CDR1 MGHRA and CDR2 YSYEKL. CDR3 nucleotide sequence: TGCGCCAGCAGCCAAGTCGGCCTAAACCAAGAGACCCAGTACTTC. Translated: CASSQVGLNQETQYF.

V usage is TRBV18 and J usage is TRBJ1-4; D is undetermined. CDR3 length: 16 amino acids. Germline V gene lookup returns CDR1 KGHSH and CDR2 LQKENI. V was shortened by 2 bases and J by 0 bases, with 10 bases between the two germline ends. CDR3 sequence (DNA): TGTGCCAGCTCACCAAAAGGCGGTGCAACTAATGAAAAACTGTTTTTT. Translating gives CASSPKGGATNEKLFF.

This clone was observed a few times. This chain joins TRBV7-6 and TRBJ1-1; D perhaps matches TRBD1 (6 bases). The V end was cut by 1 base, the J end by 0 bases, with 9 bases between. Germline V gene data show CDR1 as SGHVS and CDR2 as FNYEAQ. CDR3 length: 15 amino acids. CDR3 in DNA: TGTGCCAGCAGCTTAGGGGGGGCTGTGAACACTGAAGCTTTCTTT. Translation: CASSLGGAVNTEAFF.